What follows are 25 T cell receptor beta chains derived from one specimen sequenced in a study of blood T cell repertoires in COVID-19. Libraries were prepared by immunoSEQ multiplex PCR; TCRdb keeps only in-frame clonotypes and omits some of them. The profile covers fewer than 300,000 clones, with approximately 89% appearing a single time and approximately 2% taken by the ten largest. Sequenced sample: peripheral blood. The receptors originated from a woman aged 25-40 years with COVID-19, enrolled during active disease.

The chain couples TRBV11-2 to TRBJ1-4; TRBD1 matches 9 bases. The CDR3 length is 16 residues. V was clipped by 5 bases and J by 8 bases; unmatched bases: 12. The germline V gene encodes CDR1 SGHAT and CDR2 FQNNGV. The DNA for the CDR3 is TGTGCCAGCAGCCCCCGTACGGGACAGGGCCGCGAAAAACTGTTTTTT. Residues: CASSPRTGQGREKLFF.

The rearrangement joins TRBV7-2 to TRBJ2-3; 10 bases fit TRBD2. This CDR3 is built from 16 residues. V was pared by 1 base and J by 2 bases, with 3 bases of the junction left unmatched. Germline CDR1 SGHTA, CDR2 FQGNSA. CDR3 residues: CASSLDLAGATDTQYF. Here the CDR3 DNA reads TGTGCCAGCAGCTTAGATCTAGCGGGAGCCACAGATACGCAGTATTTT.

The chain joins TRBV15 to TRBJ1-1; D is perhaps TRBD1 (6 bases). The V and J ends lost 5 bases and 5 bases respectively, with 18 bases between them. Germline values: CDR1 LNHNV, CDR2 YYDKDF (reference sequence). The CDR3 is 15 amino acids. CDR3 nucleotide sequence: TGTGCCACCAGCGGACCGACAGGCCGAGGGACTGAAGCTTTCTTT. Its translation is CATSGPTGRGTEAFF.

This chain links TRBV6-1 with TRBJ2-7; D call uncertain. This CDR3 has 13 amino acids. Trimming stripped 3 bases from V and 3 bases from J, with 9 bases between. Germline CDR1 reads MNHNS; CDR2 reads SASEGT. The CDR3 protein is CASSELVFYEQYF. CDR3 nucleotide sequence: TGTGCCAGCAGTGAGCTAGTGTTCTACGAGCAGTACTTC.

The chain recombines TRBV5-6 with TRBJ2-6; TRBD1 matches at 7 bases. CDR1 and CDR2 (germline): SGHDT, YYEEEE. The J segment lost 8 bases and the V segment lost 6 bases, leaving 8 bases of the junction unmatched. CDR3 length: 14 residues. The chain's CDR3 is CASTPIQGTNVLTF. The CDR3 bases are TGTGCCAGCACCCCCATACAGGGGACCAACGTCCTGACTTTC.

This clone occurred once. The CDR3, as DNA: TGTGCCAGCAGTCGGGGGAGTTCTGGAAACACCATATATTTT. As protein: CASSRGSSGNTIYF. The chain couples TRBV5-8 to TRBJ1-3; maybe TRBD1 (5 bases). The V end was cut by 5 bases, the J end by 1 base, with 10 bases between. CDR1 SGHTS and CDR2 YDEGEE come from the germline V gene. This CDR3 comprises 14 residues.

The rearrangement uses TRBV5-1 and TRBJ2-1; 7 bases align to TRBD2. With 4 bases clipped from V and 0 bases from J, the junction kept 4 bases outside the gene matches. Germline CDR1 is SGHRS and CDR2 is YFSETQ. The CDR3 is 15 amino acids. DNA for the CDR3: TGCGCCAGCAGCCCCGTAGCGGGCTCCTACAATGAGCAGTTCTTC. Translating gives CASSPVAGSYNEQFF.

The rearrangement joins TRBV2 to TRBJ1-1; a weak D match, TRBD1 (6 bases). Trimming left V 7 bases short and J 4 bases short, with 13 bases between. This CDR3 has 13 residues. Per the germline V gene, CDR1 is SNHLY and CDR2 is FYNNEI. Here the CDR3 DNA reads TGTGCCAGCACAGGGGCATCCCCCACTGAAGCTTTCTTT. This translates into CASTGASPTEAFF.

This chain links TRBV27 with TRBJ1-1, with 7 bases matching TRBD1. CDR1 and CDR2 (germline): MNHEY, SMNVEV (reference sequence). CDR3 length: 15 residues. V lost 7 bases, J lost 5 bases, and 13 bases stayed unmatched. This CDR3 is CASNINRGVVTEAFF. CDR3 bases: TGTGCCAGCAACATTAACAGGGGCGTCGTTACTGAAGCTTTCTTT.

The chain combines TRBV6-5 with TRBJ2-7; 7 bases agree with TRBD2. V lost 8 bases to trimming and J lost 7 bases; unmatched junction nucleotides: 11. CDR1 and CDR2 (germline): MNHEY, SVGAGI. This CDR3 contains 13 residues. The CDR3 sequence: CASSVAGAGEQYF. CDR3 nucleotide sequence: TGTGCCAGCTCCGTAGCGGGCGCGGGGGAGCAGTACTTC.

The chain employs TRBV20-1 and TRBJ1-2; weak D call: TRBD1 (6 bases). Per the germline V gene, CDR1 is DFQATT and CDR2 is SNEGSKA (reference sequence). The CDR3 consists of 11 residues. The CDR3 spells CRLGQPDGYTF. The DNA for the CDR3 is TGCAGACTGGGACAACCCGATGGCTACACCTTC.

The chain is built from TRBV19 and TRBJ1-1; 7 bases match TRBD1. The CDR3 loop spans 11 amino acids. The V gene end was trimmed by 9 bases and the J gene end by 3 bases; junction bases not matched to a gene: 1. CDR1 LNHDA and CDR2 SQIVND come from the germline V gene (reference sequence). The CDR3 nucleotides read TGTGCCAGCGGGACAGACACTGAAGCTTTCTTT. This encodes CASGTDTEAFF.

The rearrangement links TRBV24-1 to TRBJ1-1; D unclear. Trimming stripped 4 bases from V and 1 base from J, with 6 bases between. CDR1 and CDR2 (germline): KGHDR, SFDVKD. This CDR3 has 13 residues. The CDR3 DNA is TGTGCCACCAGTGACAACAGGAACACTGAAGCTTTCTTT. It specifies CATSDNRNTEAFF.

The chain employs TRBV15 and TRBJ2-1; TRBD1 agrees at 7 bases. V was pared by 2 bases and J by 2 bases, with 6 bases of the junction left unmatched. Looked up from germline, CDR1 is LNHNV and CDR2 is YYDKDF (reference sequence). The CDR3 covers 16 residues. In DNA form, the CDR3 reads TGTGCCACCAGCAGAACCATGGGACAGACCTACAATGAGCAGTTCTTC. This gives the protein CATSRTMGQTYNEQFF. Together with reference TRBV15 and TRBJ2-1, the CDR3 gives the full variable domain: DAMVIQNPRYQVTQFGKPVTLSCSQTLNHNVMYWYQQKSSQAPKLLFHYYDKDFNNEADTPDNFQSRRPNTSFCFLDIRSPGLGDTAMYLCATSRTMGQTYNEQFFGPGTRLTVL.

This clone was observed once. This sequence joins TRBV11-2 and TRBJ1-2, with TRBD1 as a possible D gene (5 bases). V was clipped by 3 bases and J by 6 bases, with 11 bases between them. Germline CDR1 and CDR2: SGHAT and FQNNGV. This CDR3 spans 13 amino acids. CDR3 DNA sequence: TGTGCCAGCAGCTTTTCAGGGTTGGATGGCTACACCTTC. Translated, it gives CASSFSGLDGYTF.

In this sample, this clone turned up once. The chain links TRBV29-1 to TRBJ1-1; D is unresolved. The CDR3 length is 13 residues. The V end was cut by 1 base, the J end by 6 bases, with 12 bases between. Germline CDR1 SQVTM, CDR2 ANQGSEA. CDR3 bases: TGCAGCGTTGAAGTGACAAAGTCTTCTGAAGCTTTCTTT. Amino acids: CSVEVTKSSEAFF.

The rearrangement uses TRBV5-1 and TRBJ2-7; 9 bases are shared with TRBD2. The trim removed 0 bases at V and 5 bases at J, leaving 6 bases unmatched. This CDR3 comprises 15 residues. The germline gives CDR1 SGHRS, CDR2 YFSETQ. In nucleotides, the CDR3 is TGCGCCAGCAGCTTGGGGCTAGCGGGAAGGAACGAGCAGTACTTC. Translation: CASSLGLAGRNEQYF.

The J gene is TRBJ1-1, the V gene TRBV7-8; D is uncertain. In germline, CDR1 is SGHVS, CDR2 FQNEAQ. V dropped 4 bases and J dropped 8 bases, with 8 bases sitting between them. This CDR3 is 11 amino acids long. The CDR3 DNA reads as TGTGCCAGCAGCTGGGCTGGAGAAGCTTTCTTT. It is translated as CASSWAGEAFF.

The V call is TRBV4-1, the J call TRBJ2-7, with TRBD2 identical over 12 bases. The trim removed 7 bases at V and 3 bases at J, leaving 4 bases unmatched. The CDR3 extends over 14 amino acids. Germline V gives CDR1 MGHRA, CDR2 YSYEKL. The DNA of the CDR3 is TGCGCCAGCAAGGTGACTAGCGGGAGCTACGAGCAGTACTTC. Translation gives CASKVTSGSYEQYF.

Only one count was recorded for this clone. The chain uses TRBV5-1 and TRBJ2-7; TRBD2 is a possible D gene (6 bases). The CDR3 consists of 15 residues. V lost 1 base and J lost 4, with 15 bases in between. CDR1 is SGHRS and CDR2 is YFSETQ in the germline V gene. Here the CDR3 DNA reads TGCGCCAGCAGCTTGTCGACGGGAGTTCAATACGAGCAGTACTTC. It specifies CASSLSTGVQYEQYF.

The chain carries TRBV10-1 and TRBJ2-1, with 8 bases identical to TRBD2. The CDR3 spans 13 residues. With V trimmed by 4 bases and J by 9 bases, 5 bases remained unmatched. Germline values: CDR1 WNHNN, CDR2 SYGVQD (reference sequence). Here the CDR3 reads CASSVERESEQFF. CDR3 DNA sequence: TGCGCCAGCAGTGTTGAGCGGGAGAGTGAGCAGTTCTTC.

The rearrangement joins TRBV7-9 to TRBJ1-1, with D maybe TRBD1 (6 bases). CDR3 length equals 16 residues. CDR1 SEHNR and CDR2 FQNEAQ come from the germline V gene (reference sequence). Trimming cost V 2 bases and J 4 bases, with 17 bases left between them. CDR3 nucleotide sequence: TGTGCCAGCAGCTTAAATGCCCTGGGGGCGACCACTGAAGCTTTCTTT. It is translated as CASSLNALGATTEAFF.

The rearrangement joins TRBV7-6 to TRBJ2-1; 12 bases line up with TRBD2. V shed 5 bases and J 1 base; nucleotides not matched to a gene: 6. Germline loops: CDR1 SGHVS, CDR2 FNYEAQ. This CDR3 spans 17 amino acids. CDR3 bases: TGTGCCAGCAGCAGGACTAGCGGGATTATTTCCTACAATGAGCAGTTCTTC. It translates to CASSRTSGIISYNEQFF.

This clone was seen a handful of times. This sequence joins TRBV10-3 and TRBJ2-7; 7 bases fit TRBD1. Trimming cost V 6 bases and J 6 bases; bases outside gene matches: 14. The CDR3 has 15 amino acids. CDR1 is ENHRY, CDR2 SYGVKD, per germline. CDR3: CAISPLGTVASEQYF. For the CDR3, the DNA is TGTGCCATCAGCCCGTTGGGGACAGTAGCGTCCGAGCAGTACTTC.

This chain joins TRBV5-6 and TRBJ1-1; D might be TRBD1 (5 bases). Trimming removed 1 base from V and 11 bases from J, with 18 bases in between. The CDR3 loop spans 14 amino acids. The V gene's germline CDR1 is SGHDT and CDR2 YYEEEE. The DNA of the CDR3 is TGTGCCAGCAGCTTGACTGGGCAGGGTGGAGTCGCTTTCTTT. This translates into CASSLTGQGGVAFF.